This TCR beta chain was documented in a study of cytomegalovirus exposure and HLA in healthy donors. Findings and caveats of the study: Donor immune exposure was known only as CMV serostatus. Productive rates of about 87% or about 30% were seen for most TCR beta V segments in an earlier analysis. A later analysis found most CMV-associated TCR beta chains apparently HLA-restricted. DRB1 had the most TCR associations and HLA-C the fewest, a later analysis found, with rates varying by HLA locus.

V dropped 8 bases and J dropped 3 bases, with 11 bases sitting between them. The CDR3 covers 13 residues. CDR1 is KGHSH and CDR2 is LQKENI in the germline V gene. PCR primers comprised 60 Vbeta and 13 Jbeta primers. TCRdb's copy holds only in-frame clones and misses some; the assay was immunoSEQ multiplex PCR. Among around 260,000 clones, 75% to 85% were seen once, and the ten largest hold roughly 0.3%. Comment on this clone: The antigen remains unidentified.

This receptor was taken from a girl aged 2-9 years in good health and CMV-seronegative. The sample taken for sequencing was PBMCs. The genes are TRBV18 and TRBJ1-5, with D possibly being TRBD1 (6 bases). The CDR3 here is CASGGAANQPQHF. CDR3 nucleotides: TGTGCCAGCGGGGGGGCTGCCAATCAGCCCCAGCATTTT. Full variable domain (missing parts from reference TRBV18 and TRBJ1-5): NAGVMQNPRHLVRRRGQEARLRCSPMKGHSHVYWYRQLPEEGLKFMVYLQKENIIDESGMPKERFSAEFPKEGPSILRIQQVVRGDSAAYFCASGGAANQPQHFGDGTRLSIL.